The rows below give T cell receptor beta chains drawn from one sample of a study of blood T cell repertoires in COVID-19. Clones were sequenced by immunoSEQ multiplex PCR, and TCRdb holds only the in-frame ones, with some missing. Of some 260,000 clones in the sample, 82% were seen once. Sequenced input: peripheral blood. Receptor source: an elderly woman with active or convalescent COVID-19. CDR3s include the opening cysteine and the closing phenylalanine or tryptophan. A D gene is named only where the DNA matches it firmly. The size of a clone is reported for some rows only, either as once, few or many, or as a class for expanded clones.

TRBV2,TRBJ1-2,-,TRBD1,CASSYFDRDRDTF,TGTGCCAGCAGTTACTTCGACAGGGACCGGGACACCTTC
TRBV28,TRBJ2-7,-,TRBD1,CASDKGTGGPLGYEQYF,TGTGCCAGCGATAAGGGGACAGGGGGCCCTCTTGGGTACGAGCAGTACTTC
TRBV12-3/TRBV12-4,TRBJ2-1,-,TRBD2,CASSSYVGGKQFF,TGTGCCAGCAGTTCCTACGTCGGGGGGAAGCAGTTCTTC
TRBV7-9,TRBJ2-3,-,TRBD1,CASSLGGTGTDTQYF,TGTGCCAGCAGCTTAGGCGGGACAGGGACAGATACGCAGTATTTT
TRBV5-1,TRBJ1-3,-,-,CASSLEAGHSGNTIYF,TGCGCCAGCAGCTTGGAGGCAGGCCACTCTGGAAACACCATATATTTT
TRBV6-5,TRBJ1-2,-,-,CASSYTAVNYGYTF,TGTGCCAGCAGTTACACAGCGGTTAACTATGGCTACACCTTC
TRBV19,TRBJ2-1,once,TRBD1,CASRDRGLNNEQFF,TGTGCCAGCAGGGACAGGGGGCTGAACAATGAGCAGTTCTTC
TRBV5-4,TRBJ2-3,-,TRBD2,CASSLSGSGTDTQYF,TGTGCCAGCAGCTTAAGCGGGAGCGGCACAGATACGCAGTATTTT
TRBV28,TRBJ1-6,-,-,CASSFRDTYNSPLHF,TGTGCCAGCAGTTTTAGGGACACATATAATTCACCCCTCCACTTT
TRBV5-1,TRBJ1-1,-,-,CASSLQTGYEAFF,TGCGCCAGCAGCCTTCAAACAGGATATGAAGCTTTCTTT
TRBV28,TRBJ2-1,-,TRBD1,CASSSTGGPYNEQFF,TGTGCCAGCAGTTCTACAGGGGGGCCCTACAATGAGCAGTTCTTC
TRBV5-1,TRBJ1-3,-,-,CASSKDIGNTIYF,TGCGCCAGCAGCAAGGACATAGGAAACACCATATATTTT
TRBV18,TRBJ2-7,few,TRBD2,CASSRRTSGGQPYEQYF,TGTGCCAGCTCCCGACGGACTAGCGGGGGTCAACCTTACGAGCAGTACTTC
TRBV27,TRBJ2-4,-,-,CASSPGDVDIQYF,TGTGCCAGCAGTCCAGGGGACGTGGACATTCAGTACTTC
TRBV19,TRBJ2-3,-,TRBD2,CASSIQGLAGHTDTQYF,TGTGCCAGTAGTATACAGGGACTAGCGGGCCACACAGATACGCAGTATTTT
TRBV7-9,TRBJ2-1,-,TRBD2,CATRTSGSSYNEQFF,TGTGCCACCCGGACTAGCGGGAGTTCCTACAATGAGCAGTTCTTC
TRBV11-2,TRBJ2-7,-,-,CASSLEGGAGQYF,TGTGCCAGCAGCTTAGAGGGGGGGGCAGGGCAGTACTTC
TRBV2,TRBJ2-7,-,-,CASSETPTPGLAYEQYF,TGTGCCAGCAGTGAAACTCCGACCCCGGGTTTGGCCTACGAGCAGTACTTC
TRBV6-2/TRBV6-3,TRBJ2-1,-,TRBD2,CASSYRTSGGNEQFF,TGTGCCAGCAGTTATAGGACTAGCGGGGGGAATGAGCAGTTCTTC
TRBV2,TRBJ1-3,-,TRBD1,CASNAGGGNTIYF,TGTGCCAGCAACGCAGGGGGAGGAAACACCATATATTTT
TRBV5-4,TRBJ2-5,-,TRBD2,CASSDRTSGMSQETQYF,TGTGCCAGCAGCGACAGGACTAGCGGGATGTCTCAAGAGACCCAGTACTTC
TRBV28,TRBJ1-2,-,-,CASSLQAAYYGYTF,TGTGCCAGCAGTTTACAGGCCGCCTATTATGGCTACACCTTC
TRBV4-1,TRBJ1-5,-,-,CASTRDGGNQPQHF,TGCGCCAGCACCCGAGATGGGGGGAATCAGCCCCAGCATTTT
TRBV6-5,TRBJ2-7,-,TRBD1,CASRAGTAFYEQYF,TGTGCCAGCAGGGCCGGGACAGCTTTCTACGAGCAGTACTTC
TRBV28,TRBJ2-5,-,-,CASSLSGSETQYF,TGTGCCAGCAGTTTAAGCGGATCAGAGACCCAGTACTTC
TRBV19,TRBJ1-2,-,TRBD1,CASSMRGQSNGYTF,TGTGCCAGTAGTATGAGGGGACAGAGTAATGGCTACACCTTC
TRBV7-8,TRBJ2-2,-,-,CASSLGVGSVNTGELFF,TGTGCCAGCAGCTTAGGTGTTGGGAGTGTAAACACCGGGGAGCTGTTTTTT
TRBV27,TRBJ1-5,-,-,CASSPYSGVYSNQPQHF,TGTGCCAGCAGTCCATACTCAGGGGTCTATAGCAATCAGCCCCAGCATTTT
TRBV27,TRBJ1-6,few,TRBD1,CASNKDRGHGGSPLHF,TGTGCCAGCAACAAGGACAGGGGTCACGGCGGTTCACCCCTCCACTTT
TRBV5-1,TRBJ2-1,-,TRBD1,CASSPRGQGAIEQFF,TGCGCCAGCAGCCCTAGGGGCCAGGGGGCGATTGAGCAGTTCTTC
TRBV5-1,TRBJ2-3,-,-,CASSLVRETFSTDTQYF,TGCGCCAGCAGCTTGGTCCGAGAGACTTTTAGCACAGATACGCAGTATTTT
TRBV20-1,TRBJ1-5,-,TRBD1,CSASQGGASDQPQHF,TGCAGTGCTAGTCAAGGGGGCGCCTCGGATCAGCCCCAGCATTTT
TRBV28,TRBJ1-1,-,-,CASPPGGAVGTEAFF,TGTGCCAGCCCCCCCGGGGGGGCTGTGGGCACTGAAGCTTTCTTT
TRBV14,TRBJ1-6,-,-,CASSQVILANSPLHF,TGTGCCAGCAGCCAAGTCATCCTAGCGAATTCACCCCTCCACTTT
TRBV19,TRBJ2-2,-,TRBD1,CASSVTGGLGELFF,TGTGCCAGTAGTGTGACAGGGGGCCTCGGGGAGCTGTTTTTT
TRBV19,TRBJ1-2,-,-,CASSILDGTYYGYTF,TGTGCCAGTAGTATTCTCGACGGGACTTACTATGGCTACACCTTC
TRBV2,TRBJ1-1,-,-,CASKLDIPRQAFF,TGTGCCAGCAAATTGGACATCCCGAGACAAGCTTTCTTT
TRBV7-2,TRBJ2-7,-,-,CASSLGGPVYEQYF,TGTGCCAGCAGCTTAGGCGGTCCGGTCTACGAGCAGTACTTC
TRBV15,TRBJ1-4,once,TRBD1,CATSSIIQGAKEKLFF,TGTGCCACCAGCAGTATCATACAGGGGGCGAAAGAAAAACTGTTTTTT
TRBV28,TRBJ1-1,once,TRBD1,CASSLTGGGSEAFF,TGTGCCAGCAGTCTGACAGGGGGTGGGAGTGAAGCTTTCTTT
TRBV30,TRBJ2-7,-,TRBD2,CAWSVKRDVPEQYF,TGTGCCTGGAGTGTAAAGCGGGACGTACCCGAGCAGTACTTC
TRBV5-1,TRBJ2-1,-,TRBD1,CASSFAGTGSYNEQFF,TGCGCCAGCAGCTTCGCCGGGACAGGGTCCTACAATGAGCAGTTCTTC
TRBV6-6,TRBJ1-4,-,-,CASSYPTGGNEKLFF,TGTGCCAGCAGTTACCCTACGGGAGGGAATGAAAAACTGTTTTTT
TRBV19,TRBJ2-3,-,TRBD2,CASSINSGRPDTQYF,TGTGCCAGTAGTATAAATAGCGGGAGGCCAGATACGCAGTATTTT
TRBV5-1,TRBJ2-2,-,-,CASSTTGQGRGTGELFF,TGCGCCAGCAGTACCACTGGGCAGGGTAGGGGCACCGGGGAGCTGTTTTTT
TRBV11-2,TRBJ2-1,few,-,CASRDSYNEQFF,TGTGCCAGCAGGGACAGCTACAATGAGCAGTTCTTC
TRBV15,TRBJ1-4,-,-,CATSRDGQPNEKLFF,TGTGCCACCAGCAGGGACGGACAGCCTAATGAAAAACTGTTTTTT